Below, 14 T cell receptor beta chains from the same sample are listed, as sequenced in a study of T cell repertoires in cytomegalovirus infection. TCRdb reprocessed the reads with MiXCR, giving one entry per CDR3 protein. The sample holds about 770,000 distinct CDR3 sequences, roughly 29% seen once. For these receptors, no antigen is known. Specimen: cultured CD8+ T cells from PBMCs, collected from culture after CMV antigen stimulation. The receptors stem from a human donor in good health (CMV status not recorded). Some clones in this sample may be carry-over from other donors' samples.

This clonotype has a handful of counts. The J gene is TRBJ2-1, the V gene TRBV27; D may be TRBD1 (6 bases). Trimming took off 0 bases at V and 1 base at J, with 10 bases between the two ends. The CDR3 contains 16 residues. Per the germline V gene, CDR1 is MNHEY and CDR2 is SMNVEV (reference sequence). The CDR3 loop is CASSLSGGWSYNEQFF. Written as DNA, the CDR3 is TGTGCCAGCAGTTTATCAGGGGGATGGTCCTACAATGAGCAGTTCTTC.

A few counts support this clonotype. V gene TRBV11-2 combines with J gene TRBJ2-1, with TRBD1 matching over 8 bases. Per germline, CDR1 SGHAT and CDR2 FQNNGV. V lost 7 bases to trimming and J lost 7 bases; unmatched junction nucleotides: 9. This CDR3 spans 14 amino acids. The CDR3 DNA reads as TGTGCCAGCACCTCGGACAGGGAATTGAATGAGCAGTTCTTC. Translated: CASTSDRELNEQFF.

This clonotype has just one count. V and J are TRBV25-1 and TRBJ2-5, with 7 nucleotides matching TRBD1. The CDR3 totals 16 residues. Losses at the gene ends were 4 bases for V and 2 bases for J; bases not matched to a gene: 10. Germline-derived CDR1 and CDR2 are MGHDK and SYGVNS. For the CDR3, the DNA is TGTGCCAGCAGTGGGGGCTGGGACAGAGCTCAAGAGACCCAGTACTTC. This translates into CASSGGWDRAQETQYF.

This clonotype was counted between two and nine times. The CDR3, as DNA: TGTGCCAGCTCATGGGCCGCAAGCTCCTATAATTCACCCCTCCACTTT. It translates to CASSWAASSYNSPLHF. The chain joins TRBV12-3 or TRBV12-4 to TRBJ1-6; D remains ambiguous. CDR3 size: 16 residues. Trimming removed 8 bases at V and 0 bases at J, with 14 bases between.

The gene calls are TRBV10-3 and TRBJ1-1; no definite D call. V was cut by 3 bases and J by 8 bases, with 7 bases left in between. The CDR3 sequence is 11 residues long. Germline CDR1 ENHRY, CDR2 SYGVKD. CDR3 DNA sequence: TGTGCCATCAGTGACGGTAGGGAAGCTTTCTTT. This translates into CAISDGREAFF.

The CDR3 reads CASSYSHREGDREAFF. DNA of the CDR3: TGTGCCAGCAGTTACTCCCACAGGGAGGGGGATCGGGAAGCTTTCTTT. This chain connects TRBV6-2 or TRBV6-3 to TRBJ1-1, with a tentative D call TRBD1 (6 bases). V was cut by 0 bases and J by 8 bases, with 19 bases left in between. Germline CDR1 is MNHEY and CDR2 is SVGEGT. The CDR3 is 16 amino acids.

At least ten counts were recorded for this clonotype. The chain has TRBV7-2 and TRBJ2-1; 10 bases fit TRBD1. The CDR3 has 15 amino acids. Germline CDR1 reads SGHTA; CDR2 reads FQGNSA. The J segment lost 8 bases and the V segment lost 5 bases, leaving 9 bases of the junction unmatched. DNA of the CDR3: TGTGCCAGCAGCCTCCGGGACAGGGGTAGGGATGAGCAGTTCTTC. This encodes CASSLRDRGRDEQFF.

The J gene is TRBJ2-1, the V gene TRBV6-6, with TRBD2 matching over 9 bases. The germline V gene has CDR1 MNHNY and CDR2 SVGAGI (reference sequence). There are 14 residues in the CDR3. Trimming at V came to 5 bases and at J to 15 bases, leaving 14 bases not matched to a gene. CDR3 sequence (DNA): TGTGCCAGCAGTCAAAGCACAGCGGGGGGTCCTCTGTTCTTC. Amino acid sequence: CASSQSTAGGPLFF.

The CDR3 loop reads CASSGTEADTQYF. In DNA, the CDR3 is TGCGCCAGCAGCGGGACCGAAGCGGATACGCAGTATTTT. J is TRBJ2-3 and V is TRBV5-1; D may match TRBD1 or TRBD2 (5 bases each). Between the trimmed V and J ends, which lost 4 bases and 6 bases, there was a span of 12 bases. The germline CDR1 and CDR2 sequences are SGHRS and YFSETQ. The CDR3 contains 13 residues.

There are a few counts of this clonotype. V gene TRBV12-5 combines with J gene TRBJ1-1; perhaps TRBD1 as D (5 bases). V shed 3 bases and J shed 1 base, with 12 bases lying between them. Per the germline V gene, CDR1 is LGHNT and CDR2 is FRNRAP. The CDR3 length is 15 residues. CDR3 sequence reads: CASGFTTDRNTEAFF. In DNA form, the CDR3 reads TGTGCTAGTGGTTTCACGACAGACCGGAACACTGAAGCTTTCTTT.

This clonotype has just a few counts. The CDR3 DNA follows: TGTGCCAGCAGTCATAGCGGAGACTACACAGATACGCAGTATTTT. Translation gives CASSHSGDYTDTQYF. The chain links TRBV28 to TRBJ2-3; D possibly corresponds to TRBD2 (6 bases). This CDR3 is built from 15 residues. Germline lookup yields CDR1 MDHEN and CDR2 SYDVKM. Trimming removed 5 bases from V and 2 bases from J, with 14 bases in between.

Many counts were recorded for this clonotype. The V and J genes are TRBV18 and TRBJ2-2; no firm D call. CDR1 and CDR2 (germline): KGHSH, LQKENI. V was shortened by 2 bases and J by 0 bases, with 7 bases between the two germline ends. The CDR3 has 15 amino acids. The CDR3 bases are TGTGCCAGCTCACCAAAGGGTACGAACACCGGGGAGCTGTTTTTT. It encodes CASSPKGTNTGELFF.

The sample holds one count of this clonotype. This sequence joins TRBV28 and TRBJ1-2; 8 nucleotides line up with TRBD1. The CDR3 contains 15 residues. After removal of 4 bases from V and 4 bases from J, the junction contained 8 bases not matched to a gene. Germline-derived CDR1 and CDR2 are MDHEN and SYDVKM. The DNA for the CDR3 is TGTGCCAGCAGTTCCCCCAGGGGGCAGGGCTATGGCTACACCTTC. It is translated as CASSSPRGQGYGYTF.

The chain couples TRBV10-2 to TRBJ2-2; 7 bases fit TRBD1. Per germline, CDR1 WSHSY and CDR2 SAAADI. The CDR3 consists of 15 residues. The V gene end was trimmed by 8 bases and the J gene end by 3 bases; junction bases not matched to a gene: 9. The DNA of the CDR3 is TGCGCCAGCCGAACAGGGGTAACGCACACCGGGGAGCTGTTTTTT. This sequence encodes CASRTGVTHTGELFF.